This T cell receptor (beta chain) was captured by sequencing in a study of T cell changes during pregnancy in multiple sclerosis (dated by TCRdb to the late 2010s). For the study in its entirety: The study examined how the T cell repertoire changed over the course of pregnancy in women with multiple sclerosis.

CDR1 is given as MNHNS and CDR2 as SASEGT, both from the germline V gene. Unmatched junction bases come to 7, with V trimmed by 0 bases and J by 0 bases. Measured from the cysteine to the phenylalanine, the CDR3 is 17 residues long. Only the CDR3 part of the read is kept: 51 bases, read in frame from the first base. A note on this clone: Which antigen it targets is not known. No much larger clone exists at a distance of one base, and base qualities are not known.

The library was built by means of the immunoSEQ multiplex PCR assay. TCRdb holds this immuneACCESS table with in-frame rearrangements only. Some clones are missing; in checked studies, unresolved V genes explain under half, and the rest has no known cause. This sample gives tens of thousands of clones in total; about 88% of them show up just once. About 0.58% of the sample is in the top ten clones. This specimen consisted of CD4+ T cells from peripheral blood mononuclear cells, obtained in the first trimester of pregnancy. This sequence uses TRBV6-1 and TRBJ1-1; TRBD1 aligns with 7 central bases. This TCR came from a female donor with multiple sclerosis, enrolled in a pregnancy study. The CDR3 corresponds to CASSEAQGTVMNTEAFF. The DNA reads TGTGCCAGCAGTGAAGCGCAAGGGACAGTCATGAACACTGAAGCTTTCTTT.